Below, one T cell receptor (beta chain) is given with its context. Antigen specificity is unknown. Germline V CDR1 and CDR2: KGHDR, SFDVKD. This CDR3 is built from 13 residues. Deletions cut 3 bases from V and 3 bases from J, with 7 bases between. The sample is drawn from a study of T cell repertoires in cytomegalovirus infection. Study summary: Selected CMV epitopes included recently identified HLA-C-restricted ones as well as well-studied HLA-B-restricted ones. Study-level points and caveats: The study identified carriers of CMV plus the relevant HLA from cumulative public TCR beta family frequency. Clonotype analysis showed dominance of the ex vivo response by HLA-C-restricted CMV-specific TCR beta clonotypes.

TCRdb re-called the reads through MiXCR, storing one row per CDR3 protein. The profile shows approximately 390,000 distinct CDR3 sequences, roughly 34% of them singletons. The V and J genes are TRBV24-1 and TRBJ1-2; D ambiguous. This TCR was recovered from a human donor in good health (CMV status not recorded). Some clones in this sample may be carry-over from other donors' samples. The sequences come from cultured PBMCs, collected from culture after CMV antigen stimulation. The CDR3 protein is CATSDVDDYGYTF. For the CDR3, the DNA is TGTGCCACCAGTGATGTGGATGACTATGGCTACACCTTC.